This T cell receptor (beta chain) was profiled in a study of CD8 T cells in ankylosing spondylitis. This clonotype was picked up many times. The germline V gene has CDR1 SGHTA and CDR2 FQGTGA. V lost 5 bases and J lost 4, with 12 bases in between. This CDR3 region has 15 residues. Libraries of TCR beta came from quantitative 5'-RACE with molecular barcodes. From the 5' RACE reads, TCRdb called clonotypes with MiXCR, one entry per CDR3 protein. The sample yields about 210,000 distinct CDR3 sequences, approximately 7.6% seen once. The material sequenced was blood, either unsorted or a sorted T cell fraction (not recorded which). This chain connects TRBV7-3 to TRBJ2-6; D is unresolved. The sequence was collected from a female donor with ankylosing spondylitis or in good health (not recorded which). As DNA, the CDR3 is TGTGCCAGCAGCCCCCCAACCCTCGGGGCCAACGTCCTGACTTTC. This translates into CASSPPTLGANVLTF. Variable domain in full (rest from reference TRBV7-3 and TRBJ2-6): GAGVSQTPSNKVTEKGKYVELRCDPISGHTALYWYRQSLGQGPEFLIYFQGTGAADDSGLPNDRFFAVRPEGSVSTLKIQRTERGDSAVYLCASSPPTLGANVLTFGAGSRLTVL.